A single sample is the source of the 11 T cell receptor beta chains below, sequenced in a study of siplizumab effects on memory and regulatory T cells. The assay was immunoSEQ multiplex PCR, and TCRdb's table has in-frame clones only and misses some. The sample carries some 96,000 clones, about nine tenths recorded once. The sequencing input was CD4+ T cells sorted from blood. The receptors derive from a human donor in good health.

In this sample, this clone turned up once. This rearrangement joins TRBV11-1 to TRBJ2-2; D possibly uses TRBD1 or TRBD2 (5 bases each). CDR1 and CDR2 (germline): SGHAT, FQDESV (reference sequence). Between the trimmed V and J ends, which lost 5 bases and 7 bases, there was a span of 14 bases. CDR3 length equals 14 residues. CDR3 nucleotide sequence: TGTGCCAGCAGCGGGACCATACTCGGCGGGGAGCTGTTTTTT. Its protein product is CASSGTILGGELFF.

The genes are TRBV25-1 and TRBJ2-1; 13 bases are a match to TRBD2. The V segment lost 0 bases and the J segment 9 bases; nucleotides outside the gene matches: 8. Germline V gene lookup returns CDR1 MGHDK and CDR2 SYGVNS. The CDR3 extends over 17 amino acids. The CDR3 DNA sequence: TGTGCCAGCAGTGAATATCCTCGACTAGCGGGGGGTCCTGAGCAGTTCTTC. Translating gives CASSEYPRLAGGPEQFF.

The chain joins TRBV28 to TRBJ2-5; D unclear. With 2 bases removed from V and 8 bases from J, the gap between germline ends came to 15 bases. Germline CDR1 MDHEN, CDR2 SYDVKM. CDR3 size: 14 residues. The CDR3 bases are TGTGCCAGCAGTTTAAAACCTCCGTGGAATACCCAGTACTTC. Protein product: CASSLKPPWNTQYF.

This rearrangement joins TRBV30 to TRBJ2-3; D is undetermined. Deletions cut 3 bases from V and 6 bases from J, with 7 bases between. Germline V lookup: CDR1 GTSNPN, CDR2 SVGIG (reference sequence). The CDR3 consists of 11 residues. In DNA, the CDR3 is TGTGCCTGGAGATATGCGGATACGCAGTATTTT. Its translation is CAWRYADTQYF.

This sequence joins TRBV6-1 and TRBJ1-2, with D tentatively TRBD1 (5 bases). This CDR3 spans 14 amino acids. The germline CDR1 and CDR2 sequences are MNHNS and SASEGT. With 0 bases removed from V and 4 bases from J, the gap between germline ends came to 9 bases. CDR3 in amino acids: CASSEAGLSYGYTF. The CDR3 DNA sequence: TGTGCCAGCAGTGAAGCGGGACTGAGCTATGGCTACACCTTC.

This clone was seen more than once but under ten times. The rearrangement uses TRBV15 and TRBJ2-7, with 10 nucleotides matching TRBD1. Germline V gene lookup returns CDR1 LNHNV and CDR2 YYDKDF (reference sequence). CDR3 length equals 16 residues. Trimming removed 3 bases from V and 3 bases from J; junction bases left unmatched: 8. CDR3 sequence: CATSSGGRTGGYEQYF. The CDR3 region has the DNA TGTGCCACCAGCAGTGGTGGTCGGACAGGGGGCTACGAGCAGTACTTC.

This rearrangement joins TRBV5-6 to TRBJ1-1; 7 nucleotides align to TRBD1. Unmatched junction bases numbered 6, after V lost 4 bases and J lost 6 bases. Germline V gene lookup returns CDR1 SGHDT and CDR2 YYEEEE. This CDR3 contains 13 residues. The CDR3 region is CASSVYRGPEAFF. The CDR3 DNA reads TGTGCCAGCAGCGTCTACAGGGGTCCTGAAGCTTTCTTT. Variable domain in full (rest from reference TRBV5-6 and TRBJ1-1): DAGVTQSPTHLIKTRGQQVTLRCSPKSGHDTVSWYQQALGQGPQFIFQYYEEEERQRGNFPDRFSGHQFPNYSSELNVNALLLGDSALYLCASSVYRGPEAFFGQGTRLTVV.

The CDR3 DNA is TGTGCCAGCGAAGGACAGGGACCCTACAATGAGCAGTTCTTC. It encodes CASEGQGPYNEQFF. The chain joins TRBV18 to TRBJ2-1; TRBD1 matches at 8 bases. CDR1 is KGHSH, CDR2 LQKENI, per germline. The junction had 5 bases not matched to a gene; V was cut back by 8 bases and J by 2 bases. CDR3 length: 14 residues.

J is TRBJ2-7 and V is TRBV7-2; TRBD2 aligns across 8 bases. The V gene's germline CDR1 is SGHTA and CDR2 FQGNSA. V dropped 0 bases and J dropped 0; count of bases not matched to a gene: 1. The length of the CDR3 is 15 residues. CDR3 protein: CASSLAAGGSYEQYF. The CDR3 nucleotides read TGTGCCAGCAGCTTAGCTGCGGGGGGCTCCTACGAGCAGTACTTC.

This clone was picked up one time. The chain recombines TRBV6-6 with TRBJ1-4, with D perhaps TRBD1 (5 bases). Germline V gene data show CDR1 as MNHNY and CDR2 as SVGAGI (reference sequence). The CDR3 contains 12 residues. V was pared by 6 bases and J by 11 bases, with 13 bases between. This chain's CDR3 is CASSRLEGKLFF. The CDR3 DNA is TGTGCCAGCAGCCGGCTGGAGGGGAAACTGTTTTTT.

This CDR3 reads CASSSRTWGDTEAFF. In nucleotides, the CDR3 is TGTGCCAGCAGCTCCCGGACCTGGGGAGACACTGAAGCTTTCTTT. This rearrangement joins TRBV7-9 to TRBJ1-1; D not certain. The V end lost 4 bases, the J end lost 3 bases, and 15 bases lay between the germline ends. The CDR3 sequence is 15 residues long. In germline, CDR1 is SEHNR, CDR2 FQNEAQ (reference sequence).